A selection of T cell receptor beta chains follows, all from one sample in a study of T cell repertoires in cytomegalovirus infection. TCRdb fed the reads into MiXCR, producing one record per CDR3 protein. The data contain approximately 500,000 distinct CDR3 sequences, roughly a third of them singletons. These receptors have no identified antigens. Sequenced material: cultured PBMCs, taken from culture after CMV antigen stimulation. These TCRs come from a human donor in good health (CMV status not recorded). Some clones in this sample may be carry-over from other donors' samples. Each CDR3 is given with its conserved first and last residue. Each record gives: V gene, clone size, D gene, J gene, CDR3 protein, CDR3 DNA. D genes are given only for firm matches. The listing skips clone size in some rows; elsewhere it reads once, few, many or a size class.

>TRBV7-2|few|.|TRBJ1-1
CASSLGGFSEAFF
TGTGCCAGCAGCTTGGGGGGGTTCAGTGAAGCTTTCTTT
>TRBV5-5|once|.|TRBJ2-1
CASSLVGMNEQFF
TGTGCCAGCAGCTTGGTCGGTATGAATGAGCAGTTCTTC
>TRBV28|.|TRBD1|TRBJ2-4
CASSQPGQGNIQYF
TGTGCCAGCAGCCAACCAGGACAGGGAAACATTCAGTACTTC
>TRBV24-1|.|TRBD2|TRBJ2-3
CATSDFLAGVSDTQYF
TGTGCCACCAGTGATTTTCTAGCGGGAGTTTCAGATACGCAGTATTTT
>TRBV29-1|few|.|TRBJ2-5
CSVGGRLQETQYF
TGCAGCGTTGGGGGCAGGCTCCAAGAGACCCAGTACTTC
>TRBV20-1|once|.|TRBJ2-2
CSARNLIRNTGELFF
TGCAGTGCTAGGAACCTCATCCGAAACACCGGGGAGCTGTTTTTT
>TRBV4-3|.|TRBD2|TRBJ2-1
CASSQDRASGMYNEQFF
TGCGCCAGCAGCCAAGATAGGGCTAGCGGAATGTACAATGAGCAGTTCTTC
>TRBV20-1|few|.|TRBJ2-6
CSARVPGQASGANVLTF
TGCAGTGCTAGGGTCCCGGGACAAGCTAGTGGGGCCAACGTCCTGACTTTC
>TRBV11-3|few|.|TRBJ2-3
CASSSLALSTDTQYF
TGTGCCAGCAGCTCCCTAGCGCTTAGCACAGATACGCAGTATTTT
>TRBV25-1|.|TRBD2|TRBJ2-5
CASRFGGSFETQYF
TGTGCCAGCAGGTTTGGCGGGAGTTTTGAGACCCAGTACTTC
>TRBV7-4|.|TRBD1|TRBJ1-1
CASSSDRAWDGTEAFF
TGTGCCAGCAGCTCAGACAGGGCTTGGGACGGGACTGAAGCTTTCTTT
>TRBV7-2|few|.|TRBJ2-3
CASSSVQDTQYF
TGTGCCAGCAGCTCTGTCCAAGATACGCAGTATTTT
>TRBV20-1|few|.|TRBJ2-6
CSARGRYPPSGANVLTF
TGCAGTGCTAGGGGCCGCTACCCTCCCTCTGGGGCCAACGTCCTGACTTTC
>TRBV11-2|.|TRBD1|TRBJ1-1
CASSWDRVEAFF
TGTGCCAGCAGCTGGGACAGGGTTGAGGCTTTCTTT
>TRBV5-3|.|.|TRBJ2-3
CASSLQQLDTQYF
TGTGCCAGCAGCTTGCAGCAGTTAGATACGCAGTATTTT